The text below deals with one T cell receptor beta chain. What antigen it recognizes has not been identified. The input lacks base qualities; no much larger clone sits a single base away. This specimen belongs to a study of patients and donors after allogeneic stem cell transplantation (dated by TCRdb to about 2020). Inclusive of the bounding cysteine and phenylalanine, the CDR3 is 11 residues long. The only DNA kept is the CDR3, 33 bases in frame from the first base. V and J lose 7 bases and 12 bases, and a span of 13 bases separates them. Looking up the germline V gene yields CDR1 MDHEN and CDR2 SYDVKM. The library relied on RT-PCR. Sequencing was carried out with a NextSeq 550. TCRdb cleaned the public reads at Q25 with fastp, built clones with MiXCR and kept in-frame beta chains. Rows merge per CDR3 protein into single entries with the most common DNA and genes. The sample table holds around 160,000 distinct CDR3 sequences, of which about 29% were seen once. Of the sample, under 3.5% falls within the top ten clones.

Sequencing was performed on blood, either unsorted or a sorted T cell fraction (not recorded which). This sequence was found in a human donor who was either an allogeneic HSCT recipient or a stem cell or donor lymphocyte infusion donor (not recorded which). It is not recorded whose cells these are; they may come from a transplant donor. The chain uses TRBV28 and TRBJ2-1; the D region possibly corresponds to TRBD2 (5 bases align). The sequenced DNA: TGTGCCAGCATGGACCACCGGGGGCAGTTCTTC. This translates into CASMDHRGQFF.